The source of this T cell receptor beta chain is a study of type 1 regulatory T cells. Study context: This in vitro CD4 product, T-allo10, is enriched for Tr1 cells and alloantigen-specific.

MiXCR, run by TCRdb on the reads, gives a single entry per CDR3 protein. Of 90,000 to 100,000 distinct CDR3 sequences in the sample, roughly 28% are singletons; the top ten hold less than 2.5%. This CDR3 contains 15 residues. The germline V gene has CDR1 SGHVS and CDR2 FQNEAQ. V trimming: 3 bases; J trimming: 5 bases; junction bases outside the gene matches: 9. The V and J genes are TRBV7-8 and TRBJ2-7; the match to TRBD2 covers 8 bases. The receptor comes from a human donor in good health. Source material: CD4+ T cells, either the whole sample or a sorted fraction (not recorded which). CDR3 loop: CASSFSRLAPNEQYF. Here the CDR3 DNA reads TGTGCCAGCAGCTTTTCCAGACTAGCGCCAAACGAGCAGTACTTC.